A single sample gave rise to the 10 T cell receptor beta chains below, sequenced in a study of cytomegalovirus exposure and HLA in healthy donors. The study ran its PCR with 60 Vbeta and 13 Jbeta primers. Produced via immunoSEQ multiplex PCR; TCRdb's table is partial and in-frame only. The repertoire consists of 200,000 to 250,000 clones, with 70% to 90% occurring once and the leading ten covering over 1%. Input material: PBMCs. These receptors were collected from a human donor in good health.

The chain has TRBV5-4 and TRBJ2-5; 9 nucleotides align to TRBD2. V was clipped by 4 bases and J by 5 bases; unmatched bases: 12. In germline, CDR1 is SGHNT, CDR2 YYREEE (reference sequence). The CDR3 totals 16 residues. CDR3: CASSDVSSGKGETQYF. As DNA, the CDR3 is TGTGCCAGCAGCGACGTATCTAGCGGGAAAGGGGAGACCCAGTACTTC.

This chain joins TRBV7-2 and TRBJ2-5; 7 bases fit TRBD1. The CDR3 spans 13 residues. Germline trimming cut 5 bases from V and 4 bases from J; bases unmatched to any gene: 4. Germline CDR1 and CDR2: SGHTA and FQGNSA. The CDR3 loop reads CASSRRGIETQYF. The CDR3 region has the DNA TGTGCCAGCAGCCGCAGGGGGATAGAGACCCAGTACTTC. The full variable domain, rest sourced from reference TRBV7-2 and TRBJ2-5, is GAGVSQSPSNKVTEKGKDVELRCDPISGHTALYWYRQSLGQGLEFLIYFQGNSAPDKSGLPSDRFSAERTGGSVSTLTIQRTQQEDSAVYLCASSRRGIETQYFGPGTRLLVL.

The genes are TRBV7-2 and TRBJ2-7, with unresolved D. V was clipped by 1 base and J by 3 bases, with 13 bases between them. The V gene's germline CDR1 is SGHTA and CDR2 FQGNSA. The CDR3 spans 15 residues. The CDR3 loop is CASSLVGHTLYEQYF. Written as DNA, the CDR3 is TGTGCCAGCAGCTTAGTGGGCCACACCCTCTACGAGCAGTACTTC.

This sequence joins TRBV27 and TRBJ2-7; 8 bases are shared with TRBD2. The CDR3 consists of 12 residues. The J segment lost 6 bases and the V segment lost 8 bases, leaving 6 bases of the junction unmatched. The germline V gene has CDR1 MNHEY and CDR2 SMNVEV (reference sequence). The CDR3 DNA reads as TGTGCCAGCTCCCCGGGAGGGTTCGAGCAGTACTTC. It yields the protein CASSPGGFEQYF.

The chain recombines TRBV29-1 with TRBJ1-1; D call uncertain. This CDR3 has 14 residues. The germline CDR1 and CDR2 sequences are SQVTM and ANQGSEA. V was pared by 7 bases and J by 2 bases, with 17 bases between. Written as DNA, the CDR3 is TGCAGCGCTATAGAACAAGCGAAAAACACTGAAGCTTTCTTT. Encoded protein: CSAIEQAKNTEAFF. The full variable domain, completed using reference TRBV29-1 and TRBJ1-1, is SAVISQKPSRDICQRGTSLTIQCQVDSQVTMMFWYRQQPGQSLTLIATANQGSEATYESGFVIDKFPISRPNLTFSTLTVSNMSPEDSSIYLCSAIEQAKNTEAFFGQGTRLTVV.

The chain recombines TRBV18 with TRBJ1-2; tentative D call: TRBD1 (5 bases). V lost 6 bases and J 1 base, leaving 9 bases between the germline ends. The CDR3 has 13 amino acids. In germline, CDR1 is KGHSH, CDR2 LQKENI. The DNA for the CDR3 is TGTGCCAGCTCCGAGGGACTTAACTATGGCTACACCTTC. The encoded protein is CASSEGLNYGYTF.

V is TRBV2 and J is TRBJ2-1; TRBD2 matches at 12 bases. CDR1 and CDR2 from the germline V gene are SNHLY and FYNNEI. This CDR3 comprises 15 residues. The junction had 9 bases not matched to a gene; V was cut back by 6 bases and J by 9 bases. CDR3 DNA: TGTGCCAGCAGCGGACTAGCGGGATCCCCGGGTGAGCAGTTCTTC. Protein: CASSGLAGSPGEQFF.

This chain uses TRBV5-1 with TRBJ2-5, with 7 bases matching TRBD2. Germline lookup yields CDR1 SGHRS and CDR2 YFSETQ. The CDR3 is 14 amino acids. V trimming: 3 bases; J trimming: 4 bases; junction bases outside the gene matches: 6. The CDR3 sequence: CASSSGTTGETQYF. Written as DNA, the CDR3 is TGCGCCAGCAGCTCCGGGACTACGGGAGAGACCCAGTACTTC.

The chain recombines TRBV7-8 with TRBJ2-1, with 13 bases identical to TRBD2. CDR3 length equals 19 residues. Losses at the gene ends were 3 bases for V and 0 bases for J; bases not matched to a gene: 8. The germline V gene encodes CDR1 SGHVS and CDR2 FQNEAQ. The CDR3 is CASSFRLAGGIFSYNEQFF. The CDR3 DNA is TGTGCCAGCAGCTTTCGACTAGCGGGGGGAATCTTCTCCTACAATGAGCAGTTCTTC.

The CDR3 spells CASSRTSGPAYEQYF. Here the CDR3 DNA reads TGTGCCAGCAGCCGAACAAGCGGGCCCGCCTACGAGCAGTACTTC. The J gene is TRBJ2-7, the V gene TRBV11-3; maybe TRBD2 (6 bases). Trimming removed 5 bases at V and 2 bases at J, with 16 bases between. Germline V gives CDR1 SGHNT, CDR2 YENEEA. CDR3 length equals 15 residues.